These 13 T cell receptor beta chains were sequenced from one sample in a study of T cell responses to AZD1222 COVID-19 vaccine. Data came from immunoSEQ multiplex PCR; TCRdb stores just in-frame clones and leaves some out. The data show 90,000 to 100,000 clones, 84% seen once. The source was peripheral blood, collected 28 days after the second AZD1222 dose. Receptors originate from an adult who received the AZD1222 COVID-19 vaccine.

The chain joins TRBV29-1 to TRBJ2-2; D is unresolved. The germline CDR1 and CDR2 sequences are SQVTM and ANQGSEA. Trimming cost V 4 bases and J 1 base, with 4 bases left between them. The CDR3 is 12 residues long. DNA for the CDR3: TGCAGCGTTGTCATGAACACCGGGGAGCTGTTTTTT. Its translation: CSVVMNTGELFF.

This clone was picked up a small number of times. The chain links TRBV7-2 to TRBJ1-6; D call uncertain. Germline CDR1 reads SGHTA; CDR2 reads FQGNSA. This CDR3 comprises 14 residues. The V and J ends lost 5 bases and 0 bases respectively, with 5 bases between them. In nucleotides, the CDR3 is TGTGCCAGCAGCGTAGGCTCCTATAATTCACCCCTCCACTTT. This codes for CASSVGSYNSPLHF.

The chain combines TRBV4-1 with TRBJ2-3; D is possibly TRBD1 (6 bases). The CDR3 length is 16 residues. Germline CDR1 and CDR2: MGHRA and YSYEKL. The V and J ends lost 4 bases and 0 bases respectively, with 14 bases between them. This CDR3 is CASSLGAADSTDTQYF. As DNA, the CDR3 is TGCGCCAGCAGCCTGGGGGCAGCGGATAGCACAGATACGCAGTATTTT.

The V gene is TRBV2, the J gene TRBJ2-1; D gene uncertain. Germline CDR1 reads SNHLY; CDR2 reads FYNNEI. The CDR3 runs 15 residues. The V gene lost 6 bases and the J gene lost 0 bases, with 12 bases spanning the gap. CDR3 in amino acids: CASRSSLSSYNEQFF. In DNA, the CDR3 is TGTGCCAGCAGATCTTCTTTGAGCTCCTACAATGAGCAGTTCTTC.

The rearrangement links TRBV5-1 to TRBJ2-2; 12 positions agree with TRBD2. The CDR3 totals 16 residues. The V gene's germline CDR1 is SGHRS and CDR2 YFSETQ. V lost 4 bases, J lost 7 bases, and 8 bases stayed unmatched. The CDR3 sequence is CASSRPGLAGSGELFF. As DNA, the CDR3 is TGCGCCAGCAGCCGGCCTGGACTAGCGGGAAGCGGGGAGCTGTTTTTT.

This chain links TRBV2 with TRBJ2-3, with 8 bases aligning to TRBD1. The germline gives CDR1 SNHLY, CDR2 FYNNEI. The CDR3 spans 15 residues. Losses at the gene ends were 6 bases for V and 1 base for J; bases not matched to a gene: 6. CDR3 DNA: TGTGCCAGCAGCCAGGGGGCGCGAGGCACAGATACGCAGTATTTT. As protein: CASSQGARGTDTQYF.

This clone has just a few counts. The rearrangement uses TRBV14 and TRBJ2-2; 8 bases are shared with TRBD1. CDR1 SGHDN and CDR2 FVKESK come from the germline V gene. This CDR3 contains 15 residues. The V and J ends lost 1 base and 5 bases, in that order; junction bases with no gene match: 3. In DNA, the CDR3 is TGTGCCAGCAGCCAAGTTACAGGGGGGACCGGGGAGCTGTTTTTT. Translated: CASSQVTGGTGELFF.

The chain recombines TRBV11-3 with TRBJ2-3, with D perhaps given as TRBD1 or TRBD2 (5 bases each). Trimming cost V 1 base and J 2 bases, with 19 bases left between them. The germline gives CDR1 SGHNT, CDR2 YENEEA. The CDR3 has 18 amino acids. For the CDR3, the DNA is TGTGCCAGCAGCTTAGGGGGATGGGGGAAGCCTCTCACAGATACGCAGTATTTT. Its protein is CASSLGGWGKPLTDTQYF. The complete variable domain, with remaining parts taken from reference TRBV11-3 and TRBJ2-3, reads EAGVVQSPRYKIIEKKQPVAFWCNPISGHNTLYWYLQNLGQGPELLIRYENEEAVDDSQLPKDRFSAERLKGVDSTLKIQPAELGDSAVYLCASSLGGWGKPLTDTQYFGPGTRLTVL.

The chain is built from TRBV6-5 and TRBJ2-2; tentative D call: TRBD2 (5 bases). The CDR3 length is 14 residues. Trimming cost V 6 bases and J 8 bases, with 16 bases left between them. Germline CDR1 MNHEY, CDR2 SVGAGI. The CDR3 protein is CASSRDYSGGELFF. As DNA, the CDR3 is TGTGCCAGCAGCCGAGACTACTCTGGGGGGGAGCTGTTTTTT.

The V and J genes are TRBV5-6 and TRBJ2-5, with 8 bases that match TRBD1. Germline loops: CDR1 SGHDT, CDR2 YYEEEE. The ends lost 4 bases at V and 0 bases at J; junction bases unmatched: 8. CDR3 size: 16 residues. In DNA, the CDR3 is TGTGCCAGCAGCCGCGCAGGGGGCCGGTACCAAGAGACCCAGTACTTC. It yields the protein CASSRAGGRYQETQYF.

The V and J genes are TRBV29-1 and TRBJ1-2, with TRBD1 identical over 7 bases. The CDR3 is 13 residues long. After removal of 7 bases from V and 3 bases from J, the junction contained 8 bases not matched to a gene. Per germline, CDR1 SQVTM and CDR2 ANQGSEA. CDR3 bases: TGCAGCGGAAAGAATGACAGGGACTATGGCTACACCTTC. Encoded protein: CSGKNDRDYGYTF.

V gene TRBV24-1 combines with J gene TRBJ2-1; D unresolved. Trimming took 5 bases from V and 8 from J, leaving 15 bases between them. The V gene's germline CDR1 is KGHDR and CDR2 SFDVKD. This CDR3 comprises 14 residues. The CDR3 region is CATSARSTLHEQFF. The CDR3 region has the DNA TGTGCCACCAGTGCCCGATCGACCCTTCATGAGCAGTTCTTC.

The chain links TRBV2 to TRBJ1-5; TRBD1 aligns across 8 bases. The CDR3 length is 15 residues. With 6 bases clipped from V and 5 bases from J, the junction kept 9 bases outside the gene matches. Germline CDR1 is SNHLY and CDR2 is FYNNEI. The CDR3 coding sequence is TGTGCCAGCAGCGAACAACAGGGGGGGGATCAGCCCCAGCATTTT. Residues: CASSEQQGGDQPQHF.